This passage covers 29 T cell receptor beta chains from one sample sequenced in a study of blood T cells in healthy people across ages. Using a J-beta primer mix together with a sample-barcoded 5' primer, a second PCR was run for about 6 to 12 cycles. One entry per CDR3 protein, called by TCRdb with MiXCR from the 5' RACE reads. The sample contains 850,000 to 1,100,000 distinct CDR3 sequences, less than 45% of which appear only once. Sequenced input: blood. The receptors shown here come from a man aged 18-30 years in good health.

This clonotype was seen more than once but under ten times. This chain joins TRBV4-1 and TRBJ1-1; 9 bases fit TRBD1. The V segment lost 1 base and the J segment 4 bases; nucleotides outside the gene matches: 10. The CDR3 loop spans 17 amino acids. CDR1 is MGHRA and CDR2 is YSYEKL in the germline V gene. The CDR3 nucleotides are TGCGCCAGCAGCCAAGCGTACGGGACAGGGACCCCCACTGAAGCTTTCTTT. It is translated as CASSQAYGTGTPTEAFF.

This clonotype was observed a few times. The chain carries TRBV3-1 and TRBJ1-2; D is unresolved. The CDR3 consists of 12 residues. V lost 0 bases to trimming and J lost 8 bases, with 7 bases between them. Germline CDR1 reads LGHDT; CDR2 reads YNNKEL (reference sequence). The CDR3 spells CASSQEVQGYTF. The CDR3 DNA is TGTGCCAGCAGCCAAGAAGTCCAAGGCTACACCTTC.

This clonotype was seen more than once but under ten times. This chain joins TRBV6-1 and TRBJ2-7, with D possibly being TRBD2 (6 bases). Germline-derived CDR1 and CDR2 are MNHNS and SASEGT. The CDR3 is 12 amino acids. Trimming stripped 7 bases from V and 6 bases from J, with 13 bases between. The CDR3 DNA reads TGTGCCAGCAAACGGTTGGGGGGCGAGCAGTACTTC. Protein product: CASKRLGGEQYF.

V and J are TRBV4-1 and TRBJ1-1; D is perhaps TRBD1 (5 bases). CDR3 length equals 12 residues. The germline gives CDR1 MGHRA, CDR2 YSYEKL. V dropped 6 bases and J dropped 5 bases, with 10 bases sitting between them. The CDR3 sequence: CASRGDSTEAFF. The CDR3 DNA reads TGCGCCAGCAGGGGGGATAGTACTGAAGCTTTCTTT.

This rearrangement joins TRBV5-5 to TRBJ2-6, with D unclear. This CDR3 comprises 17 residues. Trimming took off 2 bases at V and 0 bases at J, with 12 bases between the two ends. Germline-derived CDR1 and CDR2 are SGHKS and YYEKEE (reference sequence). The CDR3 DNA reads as TGTGCCAGCAGCTTTTCATGGGGAAGCTCTGGGGCCAACGTCCTGACTTTC. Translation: CASSFSWGSSGANVLTF.

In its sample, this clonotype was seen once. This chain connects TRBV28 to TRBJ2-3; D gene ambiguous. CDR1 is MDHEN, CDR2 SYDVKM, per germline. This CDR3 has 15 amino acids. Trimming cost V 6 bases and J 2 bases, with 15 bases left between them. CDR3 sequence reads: CASRQARDLTDTQYF. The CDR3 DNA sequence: TGTGCCAGCAGGCAAGCTCGAGACCTCACAGATACGCAGTATTTT. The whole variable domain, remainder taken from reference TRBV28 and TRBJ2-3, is DVKVTQSSRYLVKRTGEKVFLECVQDMDHENMFWYRQDPGLGLRLIYFSYDVKMKEKGDIPEGYSVSREKKERFSLILESASTNQTSMYLCASRQARDLTDTQYFGPGTRLTVL.

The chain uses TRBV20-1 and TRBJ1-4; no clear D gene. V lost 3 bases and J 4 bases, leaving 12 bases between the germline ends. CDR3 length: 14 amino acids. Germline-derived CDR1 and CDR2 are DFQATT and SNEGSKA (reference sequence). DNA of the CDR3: TGCAGTGCTAGTCGCGGGCCCTTTAATGAAAAACTGTTTTTT. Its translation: CSASRGPFNEKLFF.

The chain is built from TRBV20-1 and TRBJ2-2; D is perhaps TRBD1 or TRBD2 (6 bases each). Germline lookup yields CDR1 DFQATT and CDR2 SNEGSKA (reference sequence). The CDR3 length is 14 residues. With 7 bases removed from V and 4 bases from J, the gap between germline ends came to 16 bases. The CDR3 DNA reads TGCAGTGTGAAGAAGGGGGGTGGCACCGGGGAGCTGTTTTTT. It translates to CSVKKGGGTGELFF.

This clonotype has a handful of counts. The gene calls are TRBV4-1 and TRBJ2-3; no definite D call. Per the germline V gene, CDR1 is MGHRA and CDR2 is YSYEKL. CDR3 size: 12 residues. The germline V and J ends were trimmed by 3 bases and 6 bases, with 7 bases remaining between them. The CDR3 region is CASSQSQDTQYF. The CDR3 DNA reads TGCGCCAGCAGCCAGTCACAGGATACGCAGTATTTT.

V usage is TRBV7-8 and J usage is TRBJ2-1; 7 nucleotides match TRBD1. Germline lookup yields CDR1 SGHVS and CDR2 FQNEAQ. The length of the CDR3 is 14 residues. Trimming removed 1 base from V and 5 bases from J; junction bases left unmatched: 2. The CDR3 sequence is CASSLDGTDNEQFF. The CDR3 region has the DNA TGTGCCAGCAGCTTAGATGGGACAGACAATGAGCAGTTCTTC.

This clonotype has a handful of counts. DNA for the CDR3: TGTGCCAGCAGAGATACAGGGGCGGGAGCTTTCTTT. Amino acid sequence: CASRDTGAGAFF. This chain connects TRBV12-3 or TRBV12-4 to TRBJ1-1; 7 nucleotides align to TRBD1. The CDR3 totals 12 residues. J gave up 10 bases and V 6 bases, and 8 bases lay outside the gene matches.

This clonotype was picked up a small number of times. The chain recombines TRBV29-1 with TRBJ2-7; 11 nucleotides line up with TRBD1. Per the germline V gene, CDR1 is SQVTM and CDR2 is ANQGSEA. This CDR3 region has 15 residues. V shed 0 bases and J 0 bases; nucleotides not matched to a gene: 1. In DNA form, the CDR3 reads TGCAGCGTTGAAGACGGGACAGGGGGCTCCTACGAGCAGTACTTC. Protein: CSVEDGTGGSYEQYF.

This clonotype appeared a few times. CDR3 DNA sequence: TGTGCCATCAGTGTGGGGAGCACTGAAGCTTTCTTT. Its translation: CAISVGSTEAFF. V and J are TRBV10-3 and TRBJ1-1; D gene uncertain. Germline V gene data show CDR1 as ENHRY and CDR2 as SYGVKD. The CDR3 contains 12 residues. The V gene lost 4 bases and the J gene lost 4 bases, with 7 bases spanning the gap.

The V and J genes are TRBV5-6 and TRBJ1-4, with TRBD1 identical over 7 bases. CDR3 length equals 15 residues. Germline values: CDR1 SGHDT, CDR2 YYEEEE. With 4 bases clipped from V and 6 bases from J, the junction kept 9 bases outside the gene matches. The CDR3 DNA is TGTGCCAGCAGCCCTTCACGACAGGGTGATGAAAAACTGTTTTTT. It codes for CASSPSRQGDEKLFF. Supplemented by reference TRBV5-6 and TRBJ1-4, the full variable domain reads DAGVTQSPTHLIKTRGQQVTLRCSPKSGHDTVSWYQQALGQGPQFIFQYYEEEERQRGNFPDRFSGHQFPNYSSELNVNALLLGDSALYLCASSPSRQGDEKLFFGSGTQLSVL.

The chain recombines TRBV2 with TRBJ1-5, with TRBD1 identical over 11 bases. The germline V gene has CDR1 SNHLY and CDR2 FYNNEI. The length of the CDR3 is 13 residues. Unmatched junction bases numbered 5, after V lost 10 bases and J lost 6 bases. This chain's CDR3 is CAIGGQGGQPQHF. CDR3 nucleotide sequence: TGTGCCATTGGGGGACAGGGGGGTCAGCCCCAGCATTTT.

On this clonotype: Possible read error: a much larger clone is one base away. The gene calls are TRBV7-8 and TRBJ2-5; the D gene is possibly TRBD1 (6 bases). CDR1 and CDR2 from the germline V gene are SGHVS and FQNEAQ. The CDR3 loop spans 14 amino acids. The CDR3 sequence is CTSSSGTYQETQYF. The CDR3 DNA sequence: TGTACCAGCAGCTCCGGGACATACCAAGAGACCCAGTACTTC.

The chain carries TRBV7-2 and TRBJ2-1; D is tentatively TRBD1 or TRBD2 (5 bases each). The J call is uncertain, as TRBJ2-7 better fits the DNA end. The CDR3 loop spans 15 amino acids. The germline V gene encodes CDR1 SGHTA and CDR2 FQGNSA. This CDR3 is CASSDWDGSYNEQYF. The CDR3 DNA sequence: TGTGCCAGCAGCGACTGGGACGGCTCCTACAATGAGCAGTACTTC.

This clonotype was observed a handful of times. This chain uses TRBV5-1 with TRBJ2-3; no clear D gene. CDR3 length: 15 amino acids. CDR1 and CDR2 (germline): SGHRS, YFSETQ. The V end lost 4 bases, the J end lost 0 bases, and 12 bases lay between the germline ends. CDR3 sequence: CASSGLAESTDTQYF. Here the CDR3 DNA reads TGCGCCAGCAGCGGCCTTGCTGAGAGCACAGATACGCAGTATTTT.

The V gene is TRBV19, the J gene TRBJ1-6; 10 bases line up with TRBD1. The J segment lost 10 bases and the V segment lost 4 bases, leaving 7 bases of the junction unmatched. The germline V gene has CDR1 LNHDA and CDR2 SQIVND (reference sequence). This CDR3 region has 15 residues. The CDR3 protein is CASSTGTGVVSPLHF. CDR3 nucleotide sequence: TGTGCCAGTAGTACCGGGACAGGGGTTGTCTCACCCCTCCACTTT.

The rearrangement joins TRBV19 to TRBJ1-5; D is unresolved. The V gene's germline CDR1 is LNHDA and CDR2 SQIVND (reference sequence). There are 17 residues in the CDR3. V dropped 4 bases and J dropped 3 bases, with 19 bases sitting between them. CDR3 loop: CASSTSGRANPNQPQHF. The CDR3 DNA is TGTGCCAGTAGTACGTCCGGACGAGCCAACCCCAATCAGCCCCAGCATTTT.

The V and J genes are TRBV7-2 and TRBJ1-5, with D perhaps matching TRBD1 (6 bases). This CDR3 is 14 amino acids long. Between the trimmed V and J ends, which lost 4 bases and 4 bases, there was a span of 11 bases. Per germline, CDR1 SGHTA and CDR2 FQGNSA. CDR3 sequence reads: CASSSHQGNQPQHF. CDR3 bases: TGTGCCAGCAGCTCCCATCAGGGGAATCAGCCCCAGCATTTT. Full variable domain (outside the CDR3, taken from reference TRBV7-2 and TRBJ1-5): GAGVSQSPSNKVTEKGKDVELRCDPISGHTALYWYRQSLGQGLEFLIYFQGNSAPDKSGLPSDRFSAERTGGSVSTLTIQRTQQEDSAVYLCASSSHQGNQPQHFGDGTRLSIL.

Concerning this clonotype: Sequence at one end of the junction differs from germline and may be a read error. CDR3 sequence: CASSPGPTPEAFF. The DNA of the CDR3 is TGTGCCAGCAGTCCGGGTCCGACTCCTGAGGCTTTCTTT. V gene TRBV6-5 combines with J gene TRBJ1-1; D is undetermined. Germline V gives CDR1 MNHEY, CDR2 SVGAGI. CDR3 length: 13 residues.

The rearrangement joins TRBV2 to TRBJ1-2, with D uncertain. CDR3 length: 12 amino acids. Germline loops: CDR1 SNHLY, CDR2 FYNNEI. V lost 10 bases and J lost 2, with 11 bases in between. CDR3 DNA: TGTGCCAACTCAAAAGAAAACTATGGCTACACCTTC. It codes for CANSKENYGYTF.

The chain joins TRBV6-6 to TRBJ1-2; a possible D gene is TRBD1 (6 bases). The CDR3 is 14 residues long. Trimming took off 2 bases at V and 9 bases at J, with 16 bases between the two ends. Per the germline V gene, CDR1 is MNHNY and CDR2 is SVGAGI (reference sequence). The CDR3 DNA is TGTGCCAGCAGTTACGTGGACAGACCCCGGAGCTACACCTTC. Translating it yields CASSYVDRPRSYTF.

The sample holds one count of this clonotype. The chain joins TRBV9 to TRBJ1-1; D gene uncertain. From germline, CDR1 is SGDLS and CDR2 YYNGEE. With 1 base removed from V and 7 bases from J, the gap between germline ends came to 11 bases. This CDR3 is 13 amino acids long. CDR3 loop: CASSVQSTGEAFF. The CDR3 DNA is TGTGCCAGCAGCGTACAGTCTACGGGTGAAGCTTTCTTT. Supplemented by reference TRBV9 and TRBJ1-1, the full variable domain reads DSGVTQTPKHLITATGQRVTLRCSPRSGDLSVYWYQQSLDQGLQFLIQYYNGEERAKGNILERFSAQQFPDLHSELNLSSLELGDSALYFCASSVQSTGEAFFGQGTRLTVV.

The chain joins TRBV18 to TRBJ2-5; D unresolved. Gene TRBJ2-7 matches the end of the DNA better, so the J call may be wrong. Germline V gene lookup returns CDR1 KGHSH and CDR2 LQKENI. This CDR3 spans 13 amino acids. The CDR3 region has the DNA TGTGCCAGCTCACCATCCTGGGTGGACGAGCAGTACTTC. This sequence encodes CASSPSWVDEQYF.

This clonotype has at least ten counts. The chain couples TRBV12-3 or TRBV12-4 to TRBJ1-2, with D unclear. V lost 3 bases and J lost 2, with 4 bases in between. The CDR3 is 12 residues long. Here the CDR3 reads CASSFDNYGYTF. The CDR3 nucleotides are TGTGCCAGCAGTTTTGACAACTATGGCTACACCTTC.

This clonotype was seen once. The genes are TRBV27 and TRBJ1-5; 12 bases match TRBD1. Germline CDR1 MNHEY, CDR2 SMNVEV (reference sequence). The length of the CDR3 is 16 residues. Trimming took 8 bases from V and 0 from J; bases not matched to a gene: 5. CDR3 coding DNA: TGTGCCAGCGGGGACAGGGGGCTCGGTAGCAATCAGCCCCAGCATTTT. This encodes CASGDRGLGSNQPQHF.

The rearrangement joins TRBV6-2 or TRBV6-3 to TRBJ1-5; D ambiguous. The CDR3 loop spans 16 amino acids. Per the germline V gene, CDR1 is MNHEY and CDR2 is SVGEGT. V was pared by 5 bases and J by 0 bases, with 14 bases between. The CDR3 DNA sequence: TGTGCCAGCAGTGAGACCGCCGCGGGTAGCAATCAGCCCCAGCATTTT. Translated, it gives CASSETAAGSNQPQHF.